Listed here are 3 T cell receptor beta chains from one sample, sequenced in a study of shared clonotypes between healthy human individuals. Some clones are missing from TCRdb's copy, which holds only in-frame ones; the method was immunoSEQ multiplex PCR. The sample holds around 2.1 million clones, 90% to 97% seen once. The specimen sequenced was naive CD4+ T cells sorted from blood. Stated subset: CD45RA+ positively selected. The receptors were gathered from a man between 18 and 29 years old in good health.

V and J are TRBV18 and TRBJ1-2, with no clear D. Germline-derived CDR1 and CDR2 are KGHSH and LQKENI. The CDR3 has 13 residues. V was clipped by 2 bases and J by 4 bases, with 8 bases between them. The CDR3 spells CASSPTRVYGYTF. The CDR3 DNA reads TGTGCCAGCTCACCAACTAGGGTCTATGGCTACACCTTC.

The chain combines TRBV28 with TRBJ1-2; 9 bases agree with TRBD1. Germline CDR1 and CDR2: MDHEN and SYDVKM. The CDR3 spans 15 residues. V shed 10 bases and J 8 bases; nucleotides not matched to a gene: 17. The CDR3 bases are TGTGCCACCGGATCAGAAGAACAGGGGGCGCGAGGCTACACCTTC. It is translated as CATGSEEQGARGYTF.

The chain uses TRBV5-6 and TRBJ2-1; D remains unclear. V dropped 4 bases and J dropped 5 bases, with 19 bases sitting between them. The CDR3 loop spans 16 amino acids. Germline CDR1 SGHDT, CDR2 YYEEEE. CDR3: CASSPARAQSHNEQFF. The CDR3 DNA reads TGTGCCAGCAGCCCCGCTCGGGCCCAGAGCCACAATGAGCAGTTCTTC.